Shown below are 9 T cell receptor beta chains from a single sample sequenced in a study of PD-1 blockade in classical Hodgkin lymphoma. Assay: immunoSEQ multiplex PCR; the TCRdb copy retains only in-frame clones and omits some. The profile covers 30,000 to 40,000 clones, with around 90% appearing a single time and approximately 0.23% taken by the ten largest. Every patient had relapsed following autologous stem cell transplantation, and cohorts differed in brentuximab vedotin exposure. Thawed PBMCs were the source of CD4+ T cells, purified by magnetic negative selection. The material was CD4+ T cells from blood, obtained at baseline. The origin of the receptors is a human donor with classical Hodgkin lymphoma.

The rearrangement uses TRBV6-6 and TRBJ2-3; unclear D gene. The CDR3 loop spans 14 amino acids. The V end lost 2 bases, the J end lost 2 bases, and 8 bases lay between the germline ends. Germline lookup yields CDR1 MNHNY and CDR2 SVGAGI (reference sequence). CDR3 coding DNA: TGTGCCAGCAGTTACCGTCCCCCCACAGATACGCAGTATTTT. This sequence encodes CASSYRPPTDTQYF.

The V call is TRBV11-2, the J call TRBJ2-7, with no clear D. The CDR3 sequence is 16 residues long. V was clipped by 3 bases and J by 0 bases, with 15 bases between them. The germline CDR1 and CDR2 sequences are SGHAT and FQNNGV. CDR3 coding DNA: TGTGCCAGCAGCTTTTTAGGTGGCAGCCTCTCCTACGAGCAGTACTTC. It is translated as CASSFLGGSLSYEQYF.

The genes are TRBV27 and TRBJ1-4, with D possibly matching TRBD1 (5 bases). The CDR3 has 15 residues. Germline loops: CDR1 MNHEY, CDR2 SMNVEV (reference sequence). Trimming pared 5 bases from V and 4 bases from J, leaving 14 bases between. The CDR3 DNA reads TGTGCCAGCAGTGCCCTCGGGGGATATAATGAAAAACTGTTTTTT. Protein: CASSALGGYNEKLFF.

The chain employs TRBV19 and TRBJ2-2, with unresolved D. Germline CDR1 LNHDA, CDR2 SQIVND (reference sequence). The V gene lost 3 bases and the J gene lost 7 bases, with 12 bases spanning the gap. This CDR3 spans 14 amino acids. The CDR3 nucleotides are TGTGCCAGTAGTATGGTGGGTCTTAGCGGGGAGCTGTTTTTT. Protein: CASSMVGLSGELFF.

This clone came up once. The V call is TRBV6-1, the J call TRBJ1-5; TRBD1 is a possible D gene (6 bases). CDR3 length: 15 residues. V lost 5 bases to trimming and J lost 0 bases, with 11 bases between them. From germline, CDR1 is MNHNS and CDR2 SASEGT. The CDR3 spells CASSRNRDSNQPQHF. The CDR3 region has the DNA TGTGCCAGCAGTAGAAACAGGGATAGCAATCAGCCCCAGCATTTT.

CDR3 loop: CASSFSRGYQETQYF. CDR3 DNA: TGCGCCAGCAGCTTTTCCCGGGGGTACCAAGAGACCCAGTACTTC. The rearrangement joins TRBV5-1 to TRBJ2-5, with TRBD2 as a possible D gene (6 bases). This CDR3 spans 15 amino acids. Germline V lookup: CDR1 SGHRS, CDR2 YFSETQ. Between the trimmed V and J ends, which lost 2 bases and 0 bases, there was a span of 11 bases.

This chain connects TRBV6-6 to TRBJ1-1, with a weak D call TRBD1 (5 bases). CDR3 size: 14 residues. Germline CDR1 and CDR2: MNHNY and SVGAGI (reference sequence). The ends were cut back, 6 bases at V and 2 bases at J, with 13 bases in the middle. The CDR3 is CASRRGERNTEAFF. The CDR3 DNA follows: TGTGCCAGCAGAAGGGGAGAAAGAAACACTGAAGCTTTCTTT.

This clone was picked up one time. The J gene is TRBJ2-3, the V gene TRBV6-5; a weak D match, TRBD1 (6 bases). V lost 4 bases and J 5 bases, leaving 13 bases between the germline ends. CDR1 and CDR2 (germline): MNHEY, SVGAGI. This CDR3 is built from 14 residues. In nucleotides, the CDR3 is TGTGCCAGCAGTTCTCTGGGGGCAAAAGATACGCAGTATTTT. Protein: CASSSLGAKDTQYF.

The chain recombines TRBV29-1 with TRBJ1-3; no clear D. Trimming pared 4 bases from V and 0 bases from J, leaving 7 bases between. Germline V gene sequence: CDR1 SQVTM, CDR2 ANQGSEA. There are 13 residues in the CDR3. In DNA, the CDR3 is TGCAGCGTTGGTTGGAGCTCTGGAAACACCATATATTTT. It specifies CSVGWSSGNTIYF.